What follows is one TCR beta chain and its context. This clonotype has just a few counts. No antigen is known for it. No base quality values were provided; no much bigger clone lies one nucleotide off. What this sample's treatment or condition label stands for: allogeneic hematopoietic cell transplantation with graft depleted of TCRalphabeta T cells and CD19 B cells. TCRalphabeta/CD19-depleted allogeneic hematopoietic cell grafts were given to the transplant recipients, all of whom were children. The data stem from a study of T-cell reconstitution after alpha-beta-depleted transplantation in children (dated by TCRdb to the mid-2010s). About the investigation overall: Using TCR repertoire profiling, the study quantitatively followed how T-cell immune reconstitution unfolded in children after TCRalphabeta/CD19-depleted allogeneic hematopoietic cell transplantation.

Study-level results and caveats: The apparently early recovery of alphabetaT-cell counts about two months after transplant reportedly depended on only several hundred rapidly expanded clones that came from non-depleted graft cells. The frequencies of hyperexpanded clones fell over the following months, and after one year, T-cell counts and TCRbeta diversity were mostly attributed to newly produced T cells. The high TCRbeta diversity at day 60 in some patients was ascribed to recipient T cells and intrathymic progenitors that had survived conditioning.

The CDR3 runs 13 amino acids, cysteine and phenylalanine included. Only the CDR3 DNA is retained, 39 bases long and in frame from the first base. The germline V gene (reference sequence) supplies CDR1 MNHEY and CDR2 SMNVEV. V lost 5 bases and J lost 6 bases; the stretch between them is 14 bases long. Receptor libraries were prepared by PCR. The instrument given in TCRdb is Illumina HiSeq 2500. TCR libraries were prepared with molecular barcoding, using unique molecular identifiers to normalize TCRbeta repertoire quantification. The public sequencing data were trimmed at Q25 with fastp and processed into clonotypes with MiXCR by TCRdb, which kept only in-frame beta chains. Each CDR3 protein appears once, grouped with its most common genes and DNA. A total of about 110,000 distinct CDR3 sequences appear in this sample, 6.4% of them only once. The ten largest clones take up less than 30% of the sample.

Recombination joined TRBV27 with TRBJ2-7; the best D guess is TRBD2, with 5 bases matching. This sequence originates from a male patient aged 2 to 9 who had a stem cell transplant for acute lymphoblastic leukemia, so the T cells may come from the graft donor. Sequenced here: PBMCs, mostly from graft donor cells, sampled 360 days after TCRalphabeta/CD19-depleted stem cell transplant. The base sequence is TGTGCCAGCAGTATCAGTGGACTGAGCGAGCAGTACTTC. The translation is CASSISGLSEQYF.